These 9 T cell receptor beta chains were sequenced from one sample in a study of blood T cell repertoires in COVID-19. Sequenced by immunoSEQ multiplex PCR; TCRdb stores in-frame clones only, minus some. This repertoire shows approximately 200,000 clones, roughly 80% found once; its top ten account for approximately 7.4%. The sample was peripheral blood. These receptors all stem from a woman aged 50 to 60 with acute or convalescent COVID-19.

This chain joins TRBV4-2 and TRBJ1-3, with a weak D call TRBD1 (5 bases). This CDR3 is 16 amino acids long. Between the trimmed V and J ends, which lost 0 bases and 2 bases, there was a span of 11 bases. The germline gives CDR1 LGHNA, CDR2 YNFKEQ. CDR3 protein: CASSQDAGGAGNTIYF. The CDR3 nucleotides read TGTGCCAGCAGCCAAGATGCCGGGGGAGCTGGAAACACCATATATTTT.

This clone was found once. This chain connects TRBV28 to TRBJ2-3, with TRBD1 matching over 8 bases. The CDR3 runs 15 residues. The germline V gene has CDR1 MDHEN and CDR2 SYDVKM. Unmatched junction bases numbered 5, after V lost 6 bases and J lost 0 bases. This CDR3 is CASRADRASTDTQYF. The CDR3, as DNA: TGTGCCAGCAGGGCGGACAGGGCTAGCACAGATACGCAGTATTTT.

The chain has TRBV19 and TRBJ2-2, with 9 bases lining up with TRBD2. This CDR3 has 15 amino acids. After removal of 6 bases from V and 3 bases from J, the junction contained 5 bases not matched to a gene. Germline assignment: CDR1 LNHDA and CDR2 SQIVND (reference sequence). CDR3 loop: CASSLSGSYTGELFF. The CDR3 coding sequence is TGTGCCAGTAGCCTTAGCGGGAGTTACACCGGGGAGCTGTTTTTT.

V and J are TRBV28 and TRBJ1-6; 9 bases agree with TRBD1. The CDR3 length is 16 residues. Trimming cost V 3 bases and J 4 bases; bases outside gene matches: 4. The germline V gene encodes CDR1 MDHEN and CDR2 SYDVKM. CDR3 bases: TGTGCCAGCAGTTTCCGGACAGGGGTGTATAATTCACCCCTCCACTTT. It encodes CASSFRTGVYNSPLHF.

The rearrangement links TRBV28 to TRBJ2-1; the match to TRBD1 covers 9 bases. Germline-derived CDR1 and CDR2 are MDHEN and SYDVKM. The V segment lost 10 bases and the J segment 8 bases; nucleotides outside the gene matches: 15. This CDR3 contains 15 residues. The CDR3 DNA reads TGTGCCACCGAACCGGGACAGGGAAGTTTAGATGAGCAGTTCTTC. It is translated as CATEPGQGSLDEQFF.

This clone was picked up one time. The J gene is TRBJ2-7, the V gene TRBV19, with D uncertain. Trimming stripped 3 bases from V and 1 base from J, with 10 bases between. CDR1 and CDR2 (germline): LNHDA, SQIVND (reference sequence). This CDR3 has 14 residues. The CDR3 reads CASSMRELSYEQYF. The CDR3 region has the DNA TGTGCCAGTAGTATGAGAGAGTTATCCTACGAGCAGTACTTC.

The rearrangement links TRBV5-1 to TRBJ2-3; 7 nucleotides match TRBD1. Unmatched junction bases numbered 4, after V lost 4 bases and J lost 2 bases. The CDR3 is made up of 14 amino acids. The germline V gene encodes CDR1 SGHRS and CDR2 YFSETQ. CDR3 sequence: CASSQDRNTDTQYF. The CDR3 DNA reads as TGCGCCAGCAGCCAGGACAGGAACACAGATACGCAGTATTTT.

The rearrangement links TRBV5-1 to TRBJ2-1, with TRBD1 as a possible D gene (5 bases). The germline CDR1 and CDR2 sequences are SGHRS and YFSETQ. This CDR3 is built from 14 residues. The V gene lost 5 bases and the J gene lost 5 bases, with 14 bases spanning the gap. The CDR3 spells CASRANLGDNEQFF. The DNA of the CDR3 is TGCGCCAGCAGGGCCAACCTAGGGGACAATGAGCAGTTCTTC.

This clone was seen only a few times. The rearrangement joins TRBV5-1 to TRBJ1-1; D is ambiguous. With 2 bases removed from V and 0 bases from J, the gap between germline ends came to 5 bases. This CDR3 region has 13 residues. CDR1 and CDR2 (germline): SGHRS, YFSETQ. The CDR3 loop reads CASSFNMNTEAFF. The CDR3 DNA sequence: TGCGCCAGCAGCTTTAACATGAACACTGAAGCTTTCTTT.